The next 19 T cell receptor beta chains were all read from a single sample in a study of CD8+CD57+ T cells in acquired aplastic anemia. According to the study, genomic DNA was the template for TCR beta VDJ and CDR3 profiling. TCRdb re-called the reads with MiXCR, one entry per CDR3 protein. Here the sample spans just over 400,000 distinct CDR3 sequences, about two thirds being singletons. The sample consisted of sorted CD4+, CD8+, or CD8+CD57+ T cells (not recorded which) from PBMCs. The receptors were sampled from a human donor in good health, serving as a control.

Points on this clonotype: It is unclear where the CDR3 begins or ends on the DNA, so no DNA is shown, and the CDR3 is as TCRdb lists it. The V gene is TRBV7-2, the J gene TRBJ2-7. Germline V gene lookup returns CDR1 SGHTA and CDR2 FQGNSA. The CDR3 extends over 13 residues, inclusive of both ends. CDR3 in amino acids: CASSLTTYEQYFV.

This clonotype was seen more than once but under ten times. This sequence joins TRBV10-3 and TRBJ2-7; D possibly corresponds to TRBD2 (5 bases). The CDR3 sequence is 11 residues long. Germline V gene sequence: CDR1 ENHRY, CDR2 SYGVKD. The V end lost 10 bases, the J end lost 3 bases, and 10 bases lay between the germline ends. For the CDR3, the DNA is TGTGCCACCGTAGGGAGCTACGAGCAGTACTTC. This encodes CATVGSYEQYF.

This clonotype has a count of ten or more. The rearrangement uses TRBV20-1 and TRBJ2-2; D is uncertain. The CDR3 runs 11 residues. Deletions cut 5 bases from V and 5 bases from J, with 6 bases between. CDR1 and CDR2 (germline): DFQATT, SNEGSKA (reference sequence). The CDR3 loop reads CSAWSTGELFF. The CDR3 region has the DNA TGCAGTGCTTGGTCGACCGGGGAGCTGTTTTTT.

The chain couples TRBV10-3 to TRBJ1-2, with D possibly being TRBD1 (5 bases). This CDR3 has 13 amino acids. The germline V and J ends were trimmed by 5 bases and 13 bases, with 20 bases remaining between them. CDR1 and CDR2 from the germline V gene are ENHRY and SYGVKD. The CDR3 nucleotides are TGTGCCATCAGTTCCGCCGGCAGGGTAGACTCCACCTTC. As protein: CAISSAGRVDSTF.

J is TRBJ1-2 and V is TRBV5-8; unclear D gene. Deletions cut 3 bases from V and 6 bases from J, with 18 bases between. Germline values: CDR1 SGHTS, CDR2 YDEGEE. The CDR3 loop spans 15 amino acids. CDR3 coding DNA: TGTGCCAGCAGCTCCTCAGGACTCCGGGTGAATGGCTACACCTTC. This codes for CASSSSGLRVNGYTF. Full variable domain (remainder filled in from reference TRBV5-8 and TRBJ1-2): EAGVTQSPTHLIKTRGQQATLRCSPISGHTSVYWYQQALGLGLQFLLWYDEGEERNRGNFPPRFSGRQFPNYSSELNVNALELEDSALYLCASSSSGLRVNGYTFGSGTRLTVV.

V is TRBV7-2 and J is TRBJ2-1, with TRBD2 identical over 8 bases. Trimming at V came to 9 bases and at J to 12 bases, leaving 19 bases not matched to a gene. Germline loops: CDR1 SGHTA, CDR2 FQGNSA. This CDR3 comprises 15 residues. Written as DNA, the CDR3 is TGTGCCAGTTCTCTCCCGACCCGCGGGGGGTGTGTGCAGTTCTTC. Translating it yields CASSLPTRGGCVQFF. The full variable domain, completed using reference TRBV7-2 and TRBJ2-1, is GAGVSQSPSNKVTEKGKDVELRCDPISGHTALYWYRQSLGQGLEFLIYFQGNSAPDKSGLPSDRFSAERTGGSVSTLTIQRTQQEDSAVYLCASSLPTRGGCVQFFGPGTRLTVL.

On this clonotype: Likely a read error: the CDR3 ends without its conserved phenylalanine or tryptophan. Because the CDR3's place on the DNA is in doubt, the DNA is left out and the CDR3 is given as listed by TCRdb. The J gene is TRBJ2-7, the V gene TRBV7-2; no DNA check was done on the table's D call, TRBD1. The CDR3 adds up to 13 amino acids, both ends counted. Germline CDR1 and CDR2: SGHTA and FQGNSA. CDR3 region: CASMDRAVGYTFG.

This clonotype was seen a single time. A much larger clone differs from this one at a single base, so this may be a read error. The chain combines TRBV6-6 with TRBJ1-2, with 9 bases that match TRBD1. CDR1 and CDR2 from the germline V gene are MNHNY and SVGAGI (reference sequence). The J segment lost 8 bases and the V segment lost 5 bases, leaving 9 bases of the junction unmatched. The CDR3 is 14 residues long. The CDR3 DNA reads as TGTGCCAGCAGTCACACGGGACAGGGTCCCGGCTACACCTTC. Its translation: CASSHTGQGPGYTF.

The chain has TRBV7-9 and TRBJ2-7, with 7 nucleotides matching TRBD2. The germline CDR1 and CDR2 sequences are SEHNR and FQNEAQ (reference sequence). V was clipped by 0 bases and J by 13 bases; unmatched bases: 15. The CDR3 is made up of 15 amino acids. CDR3 sequence (DNA): TGTGCCAGCAGCTTAGCGGGCGGGAGATCGCGTAATTCATACTTC. This encodes CASSLAGGRSRNSYF.

Comment on this clonotype: A much larger clone sits a single nucleotide away, making a read error possible. This chain connects TRBV12-5 to TRBJ1-1, with unresolved D. Deletions cut 6 bases from V and 3 bases from J, with 14 bases between. The CDR3 length is 14 residues. CDR1 LGHNT and CDR2 FRNRAP come from the germline V gene. CDR3 DNA sequence: TGTGCTAGTGGGCCTCCCCGAATGGACACTGAAGCTTTCTTT. Residues: CASGPPRMDTEAFF.

This sequence joins TRBV12-3 or TRBV12-4 and TRBJ1-6; D unclear. Trimming removed 6 bases from V and 14 bases from J, with 2 bases in between. The CDR3 length is 8 residues. CDR3 DNA sequence: TGTGCCAGCAGCTCCCTCCACTTT. This gives the protein CASSSLHF.

The chain links TRBV5-5 to TRBJ2-6; D is uncertain. Germline CDR1 reads SGHKS; CDR2 reads YYEKEE (reference sequence). This CDR3 region has 15 residues. Trimming cost V 4 bases and J 3 bases, with 11 bases left between them. CDR3 region: CASSLQTFGANVLTF. As DNA, the CDR3 is TGTGCCAGCAGCCTACAGACTTTTGGGGCCAACGTCCTGACTTTC.

Details on this clonotype: The germline gene is not matched at one end of the junction; a read error may be the cause. The chain uses TRBV20-1 and TRBJ1-2; D is uncertain. Germline V gives CDR1 DFQATT, CDR2 SNEGSKA (reference sequence). The CDR3 consists of 15 residues. This CDR3 is CSARPGENYRQGYTF. For the CDR3, the DNA is TGCAGCGCTAGACCGGGAGAAAACTATCGGCAGGGCTACACCTTC.

V usage is TRBV9 and J usage is TRBJ1-2; D gene unclear. CDR1 SGDLS and CDR2 YYNGEE come from the germline V gene. V was trimmed by 0 bases and J by 3 bases, leaving 12 bases between them. The length of the CDR3 is 15 residues. CDR3 loop: CASSVGRGLDYGYTF. The CDR3 DNA sequence: TGTGCCAGCAGCGTAGGACGGGGTCTGGACTATGGCTACACCTTC.

There are many counts of this clonotype. The V gene is TRBV2, the J gene TRBJ1-2; 7 positions match TRBD1. This CDR3 comprises 12 residues. V trimming: 10 bases; J trimming: 3 bases; junction bases outside the gene matches: 5. Germline V CDR1 and CDR2: SNHLY, FYNNEI. In nucleotides, the CDR3 is TGTGCCACCCAGGGGGAAGACTATGGCTACACCTTC. This codes for CATQGEDYGYTF.

This clonotype has just one count. The chain has TRBV6-6 and TRBJ1-2; TRBD1 might be the D (6 bases). The CDR3 runs 13 residues. The V gene's germline CDR1 is MNHNY and CDR2 SVGAGI (reference sequence). In nucleotides, the CDR3 is TGTGTCGGCAGTGTGCAGGGACAAGGGGGCTACACCTTC. This codes for CVGSVQGQGGYTF.

The V call is TRBV11-2, the J call TRBJ2-1; D may be TRBD2 (6 bases). The CDR3 consists of 15 residues. Looked up from germline, CDR1 is SGHAT and CDR2 is FQNNGV. V was clipped by 6 bases and J by 6 bases, with 18 bases between them. This CDR3 is CASSPLDWGGNEQFF. CDR3 coding DNA: TGTGCCAGCAGTCCCTTGGACTGGGGAGGCAATGAGCAGTTCTTC.

This clonotype occurred many times. The rearrangement joins TRBV6-5 to TRBJ1-1; TRBD1 matches 9 bases. V trimming: 5 bases; J trimming: 4 bases; junction bases outside the gene matches: 8. Germline CDR1 MNHEY, CDR2 SVGAGI. The CDR3 totals 15 residues. As DNA, the CDR3 is TGTGCCAGCAGTGGCGAACCGGGACAGGGCACTGAAGCTTTCTTT. Its translation is CASSGEPGQGTEAFF.

CDR3 in DNA: TGTGCCAGCAGTGTTAGCCGGCAGGGGGGGGTTTGGCCCCAGCATTTT. Protein: CASSVSRQGGVWPQHF. The chain employs TRBV7-9 and TRBJ1-5, with 7 positions matching TRBD1. Looked up from germline, CDR1 is SEHNR and CDR2 is FQNEAQ (reference sequence). J was trimmed by 9 bases and V by 6 bases; bases with no gene match: 17. CDR3 length: 16 residues.